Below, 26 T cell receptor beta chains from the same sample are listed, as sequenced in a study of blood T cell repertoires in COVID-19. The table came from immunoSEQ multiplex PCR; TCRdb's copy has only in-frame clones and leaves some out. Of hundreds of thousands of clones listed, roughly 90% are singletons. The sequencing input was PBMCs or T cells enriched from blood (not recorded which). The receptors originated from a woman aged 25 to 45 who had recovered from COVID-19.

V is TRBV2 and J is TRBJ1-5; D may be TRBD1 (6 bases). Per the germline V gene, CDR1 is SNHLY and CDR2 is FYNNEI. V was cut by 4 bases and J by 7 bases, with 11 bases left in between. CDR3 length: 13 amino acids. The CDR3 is CASSAQGYQPQHF. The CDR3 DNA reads TGTGCCAGCAGTGCACAGGGTTACCAGCCCCAGCATTTT.

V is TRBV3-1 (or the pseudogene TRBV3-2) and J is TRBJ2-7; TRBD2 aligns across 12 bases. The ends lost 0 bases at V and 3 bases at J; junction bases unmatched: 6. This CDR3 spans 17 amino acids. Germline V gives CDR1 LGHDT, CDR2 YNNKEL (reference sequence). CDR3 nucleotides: TGTGCCAGCAGCCAAGATACCGGACTAGCGGGAATCTACGAGCAGTACTTC. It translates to CASSQDTGLAGIYEQYF.

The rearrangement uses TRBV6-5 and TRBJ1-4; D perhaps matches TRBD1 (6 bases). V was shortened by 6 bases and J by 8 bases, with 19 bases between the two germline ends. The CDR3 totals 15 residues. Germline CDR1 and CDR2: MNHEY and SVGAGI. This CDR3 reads CASRTGQGGMEKLFF. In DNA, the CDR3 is TGTGCCAGCAGGACAGGCCAGGGAGGGATGGAAAAACTGTTTTTT.

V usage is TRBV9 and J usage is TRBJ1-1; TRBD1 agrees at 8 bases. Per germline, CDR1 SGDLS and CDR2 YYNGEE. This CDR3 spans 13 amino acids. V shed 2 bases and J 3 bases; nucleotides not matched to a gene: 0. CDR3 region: CASSVDRDTEAFF. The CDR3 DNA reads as TGTGCCAGCAGCGTGGACAGGGACACTGAAGCTTTCTTT.

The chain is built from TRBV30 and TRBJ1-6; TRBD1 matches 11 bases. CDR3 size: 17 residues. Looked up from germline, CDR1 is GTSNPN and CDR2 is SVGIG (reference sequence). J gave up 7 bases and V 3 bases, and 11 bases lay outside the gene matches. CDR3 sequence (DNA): TGTGCCTGGAGGCTTAGGACAGGGGGCTGGGGGAATTCACCCCTCCACTTT. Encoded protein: CAWRLRTGGWGNSPLHF.

The CDR3 reads CATSKTSGKRAGELFF. The CDR3 bases are TGTGCCACCAGTAAAACTAGCGGTAAAAGAGCCGGGGAGCTGTTTTTT. The rearrangement links TRBV15 to TRBJ2-2; 8 bases are a match to TRBD2. In germline, CDR1 is LNHNV, CDR2 YYDKDF (reference sequence). There are 16 residues in the CDR3. Trimming at V came to 6 bases and at J to 6 bases, leaving 12 bases not matched to a gene.

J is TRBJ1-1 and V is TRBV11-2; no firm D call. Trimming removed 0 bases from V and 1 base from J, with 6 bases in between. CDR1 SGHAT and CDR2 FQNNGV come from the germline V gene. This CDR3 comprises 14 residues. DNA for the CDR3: TGTGCCAGCAGCTTAGATCGCGGGAACACTGAAGCTTTCTTT. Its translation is CASSLDRGNTEAFF.

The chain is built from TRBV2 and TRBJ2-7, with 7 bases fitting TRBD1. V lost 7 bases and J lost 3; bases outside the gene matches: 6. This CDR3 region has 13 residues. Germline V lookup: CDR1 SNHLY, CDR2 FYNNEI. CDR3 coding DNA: TGTGCCAGCATGGGGACAGAGTACTACGAGCAGTACTTC. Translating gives CASMGTEYYEQYF.

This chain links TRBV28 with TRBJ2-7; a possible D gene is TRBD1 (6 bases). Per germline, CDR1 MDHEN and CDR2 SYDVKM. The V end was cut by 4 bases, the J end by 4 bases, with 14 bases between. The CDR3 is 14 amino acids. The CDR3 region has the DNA TGTGCCAGCAGTTCCAGGGACATCCTTTACGAGCAGTACTTC. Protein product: CASSSRDILYEQYF.

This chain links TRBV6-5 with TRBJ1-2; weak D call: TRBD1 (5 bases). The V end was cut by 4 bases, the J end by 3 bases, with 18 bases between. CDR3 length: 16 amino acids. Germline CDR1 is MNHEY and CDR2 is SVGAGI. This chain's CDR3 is CASSSSRGEVDYGYTF. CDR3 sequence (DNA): TGTGCCAGCAGTTCGTCCCGGGGGGAAGTGGACTATGGCTACACCTTC.

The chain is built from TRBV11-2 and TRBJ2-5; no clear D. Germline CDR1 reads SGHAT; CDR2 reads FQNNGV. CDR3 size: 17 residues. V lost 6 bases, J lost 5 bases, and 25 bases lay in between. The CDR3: CASSLRQRVRIAETQYF. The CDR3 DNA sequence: TGTGCCAGCAGTCTTAGGCAACGAGTGAGGATCGCCGAGACCCAGTACTTC.

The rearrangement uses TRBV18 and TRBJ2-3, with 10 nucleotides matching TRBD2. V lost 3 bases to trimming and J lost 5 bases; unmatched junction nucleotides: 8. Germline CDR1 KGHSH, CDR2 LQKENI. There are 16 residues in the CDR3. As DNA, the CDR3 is TGTGCCAGCTCACCGAAAGCGGGGGGGCCAGGAGATACGCAGTATTTT. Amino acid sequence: CASSPKAGGPGDTQYF. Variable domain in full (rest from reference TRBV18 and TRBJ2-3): NAGVMQNPRHLVRRRGQEARLRCSPMKGHSHVYWYRQLPEEGLKFMVYLQKENIIDESGMPKERFSAEFPKEGPSILRIQQVVRGDSAAYFCASSPKAGGPGDTQYFGPGTRLTVL.

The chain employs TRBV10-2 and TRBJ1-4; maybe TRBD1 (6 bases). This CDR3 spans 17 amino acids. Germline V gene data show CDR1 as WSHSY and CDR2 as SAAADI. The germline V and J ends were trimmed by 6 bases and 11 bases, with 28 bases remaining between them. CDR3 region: CASRFRDNDSKIEKLFF. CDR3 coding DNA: TGCGCCAGCAGATTCCGGGACAACGACTCCAAGATAGAGAAACTGTTTTTT.

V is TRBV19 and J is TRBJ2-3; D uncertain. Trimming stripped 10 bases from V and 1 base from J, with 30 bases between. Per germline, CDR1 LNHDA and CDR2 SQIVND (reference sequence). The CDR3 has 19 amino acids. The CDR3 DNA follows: TGTGCCACTAGAGTATCCGACCCCCCACAGTTTCCTCGCACAGATACGCAGTATTTT. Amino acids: CATRVSDPPQFPRTDTQYF.

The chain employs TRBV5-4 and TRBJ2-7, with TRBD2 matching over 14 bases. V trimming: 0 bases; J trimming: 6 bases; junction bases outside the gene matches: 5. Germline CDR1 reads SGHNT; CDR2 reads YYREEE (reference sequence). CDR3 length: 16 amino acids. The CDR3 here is CASSLALGTSGSEQYF. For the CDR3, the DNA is TGTGCCAGCAGCTTGGCCCTCGGGACTAGCGGGAGCGAGCAGTACTTC. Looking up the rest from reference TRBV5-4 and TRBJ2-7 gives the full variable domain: ETGVTQSPTHLIKTRGQQVTLRCSSQSGHNTVSWYQQALGQGPQFIFQYYREEENGRGNFPPRFSGLQFPNYSSELNVNALELDDSALYLCASSLALGTSGSEQYFGPGTRLTVT.

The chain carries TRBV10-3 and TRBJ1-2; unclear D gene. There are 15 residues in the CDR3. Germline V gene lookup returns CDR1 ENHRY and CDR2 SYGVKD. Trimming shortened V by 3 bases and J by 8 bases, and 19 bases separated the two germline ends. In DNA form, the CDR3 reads TGTGCCATCAGTGAATATAAGGACTCCTTTGGGGGCTACACCTTC. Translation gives CAISEYKDSFGGYTF.

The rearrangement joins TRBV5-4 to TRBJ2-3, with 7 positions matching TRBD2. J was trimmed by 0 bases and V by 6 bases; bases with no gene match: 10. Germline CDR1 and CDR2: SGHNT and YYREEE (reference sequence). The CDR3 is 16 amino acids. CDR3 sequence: CASTRTERGSTDTQYF. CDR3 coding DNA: TGTGCCAGCACCAGGACTGAGCGGGGAAGCACAGATACGCAGTATTTT.

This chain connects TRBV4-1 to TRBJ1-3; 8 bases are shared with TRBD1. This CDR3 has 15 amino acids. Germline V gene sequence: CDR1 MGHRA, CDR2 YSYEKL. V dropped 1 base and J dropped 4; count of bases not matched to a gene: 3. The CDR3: CASSQGTGSGNTIYF. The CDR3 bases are TGCGCCAGCAGCCAAGGGACAGGGTCAGGAAACACCATATATTTT.

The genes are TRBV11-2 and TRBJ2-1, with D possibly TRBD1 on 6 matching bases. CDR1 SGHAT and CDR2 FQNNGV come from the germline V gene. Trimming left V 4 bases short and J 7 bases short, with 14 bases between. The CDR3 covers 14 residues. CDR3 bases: TGTGCCAGCAGCTCCTTATCCAGGGGAAATGAGCAGTTCTTC. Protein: CASSSLSRGNEQFF.

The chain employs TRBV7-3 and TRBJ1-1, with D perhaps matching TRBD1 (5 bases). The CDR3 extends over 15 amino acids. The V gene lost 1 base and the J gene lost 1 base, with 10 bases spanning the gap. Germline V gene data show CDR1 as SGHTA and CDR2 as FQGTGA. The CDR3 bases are TGTGCCAGCAGCTTAAGGGTGACAGCGAACACTGAAGCTTTCTTT. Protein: CASSLRVTANTEAFF.

The CDR3 nucleotides are TGTGCCAGCAGCCCCTCTATCTTGGAGACCCAGTACTTC. It encodes CASSPSILETQYF. The J gene is TRBJ2-5, the V gene TRBV9; D uncertain. The CDR3 runs 13 residues. The V end lost 4 bases, the J end lost 5 bases, and 12 bases lay between the germline ends. Germline V gene data show CDR1 as SGDLS and CDR2 as YYNGEE.

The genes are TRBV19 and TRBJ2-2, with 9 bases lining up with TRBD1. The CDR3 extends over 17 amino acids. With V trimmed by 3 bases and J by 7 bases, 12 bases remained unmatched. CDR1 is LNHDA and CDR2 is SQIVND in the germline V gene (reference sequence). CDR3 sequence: CASSIHRGRFFGGELFF. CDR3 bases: TGTGCCAGTAGTATTCACAGGGGGCGATTTTTTGGCGGGGAGCTGTTTTTT.

The CDR3 bases are TGTGCCAGCAGCTTGCGAGGGCACGGCACTGAAGCTTTCTTT. Amino acids: CASSLRGHGTEAFF. The chain couples TRBV5-6 to TRBJ1-1; unclear D gene. From germline, CDR1 is SGHDT and CDR2 YYEEEE. V dropped 1 base and J dropped 4 bases, with 11 bases sitting between them. The CDR3 loop spans 14 amino acids. Together with reference TRBV5-6 and TRBJ1-1, the CDR3 gives the full variable domain: DAGVTQSPTHLIKTRGQQVTLRCSPKSGHDTVSWYQQALGQGPQFIFQYYEEEERQRGNFPDRFSGHQFPNYSSELNVNALLLGDSALYLCASSLRGHGTEAFFGQGTRLTVV.

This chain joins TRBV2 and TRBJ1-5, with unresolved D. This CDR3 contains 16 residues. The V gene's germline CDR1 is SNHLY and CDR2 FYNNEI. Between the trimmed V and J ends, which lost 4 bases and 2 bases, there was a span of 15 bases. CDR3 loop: CASSASRERGNQPQHF. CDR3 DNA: TGTGCCAGCAGTGCCTCTAGGGAGAGAGGCAATCAGCCCCAGCATTTT.

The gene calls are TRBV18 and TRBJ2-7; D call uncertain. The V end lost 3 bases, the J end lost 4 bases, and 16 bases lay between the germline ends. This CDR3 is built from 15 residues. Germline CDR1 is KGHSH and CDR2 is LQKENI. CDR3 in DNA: TGTGCCAGCTCACCCAGGCAGGCCTCACATTACGAGCAGTACTTC. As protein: CASSPRQASHYEQYF.

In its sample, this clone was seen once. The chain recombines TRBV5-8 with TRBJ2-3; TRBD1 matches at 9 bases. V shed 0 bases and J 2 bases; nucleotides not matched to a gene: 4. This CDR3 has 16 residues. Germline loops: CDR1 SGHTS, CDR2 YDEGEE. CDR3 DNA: TGTGCCAGCAGCTTGGCTGGGACAGGGCTCACAGATACGCAGTATTTT. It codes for CASSLAGTGLTDTQYF. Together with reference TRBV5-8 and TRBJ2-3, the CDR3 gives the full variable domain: EAGVTQSPTHLIKTRGQQATLRCSPISGHTSVYWYQQALGLGLQFLLWYDEGEERNRGNFPPRFSGRQFPNYSSELNVNALELEDSALYLCASSLAGTGLTDTQYFGPGTRLTVL.